Listed here are 17 T cell receptor beta chains from one sample, sequenced in a study of blood T cell repertoires in COVID-19. TCRdb's copy holds only in-frame clones and misses some; the assay was immunoSEQ multiplex PCR. This sample carries over 250,000 clones, around nine tenths of them seen once, and the ten largest clones take roughly 2.6%. The specimen was PBMCs or T cells enriched from blood (not recorded which). These receptors came from a man in his sixties who had recovered from COVID-19.

The rearrangement joins TRBV11-2 to TRBJ2-7, with 11 bases aligning to TRBD2. The germline V gene has CDR1 SGHAT and CDR2 FQNNGV. Germline trimming cut 1 base from V and 3 bases from J; bases unmatched to any gene: 8. This CDR3 contains 17 residues. The CDR3 protein is CASSLGGLADHSYEQYF. The CDR3, as DNA: TGTGCCAGCAGCTTAGGGGGACTAGCGGATCACAGCTACGAGCAGTACTTC.

In the case of this clone: A much larger clone differs from this one at a single base, so this may be a read error. This chain links TRBV6-4 with TRBJ1-1, with a weak D call TRBD1 (6 bases). In germline, CDR1 is MRHNA, CDR2 SNTAGT. V was trimmed by 6 bases and J by 4 bases, leaving 12 bases between them. The CDR3 runs 13 residues. CDR3 sequence: CASSLDRSTEAFF. The DNA of the CDR3 is TGTGCCAGCAGCTTAGACAGGAGCACTGAAGCTTTCTTT.

This clone was seen only once. The gene calls are TRBV19 and TRBJ1-4; 8 bases line up with TRBD1. Per germline, CDR1 LNHDA and CDR2 SQIVND (reference sequence). The length of the CDR3 is 15 residues. J gave up 6 bases and V 6 bases, and 9 bases lay outside the gene matches. The CDR3: CASRPGQVGDEKLFF. The DNA of the CDR3 is TGTGCCAGTAGGCCGGGACAGGTTGGTGATGAAAAACTGTTTTTT.

V is TRBV6-1 and J is TRBJ1-5; D gene uncertain. The CDR3 runs 12 residues. CDR1 is MNHNS, CDR2 SASEGT, per germline. The ends were cut back, 3 bases at V and 7 bases at J, with 7 bases in the middle. CDR3 nucleotides: TGTGCCAGCAGTGAGAGGCCCCAGCCCCAGCATTTT. It specifies CASSERPQPQHF.

The chain links TRBV24-1 to TRBJ1-5, with 7 bases that match TRBD1. The CDR3 covers 13 residues. The germline V gene has CDR1 KGHDR and CDR2 SFDVKD. The V segment lost 7 bases and the J segment 2 bases; nucleotides outside the gene matches: 1. The CDR3 DNA reads as TGTGCCACCAGAGGGACAGGCAATCAGCCCCAGCATTTT. Translating it yields CATRGTGNQPQHF.

This clone was counted a few times. V is TRBV5-1 and J is TRBJ2-7; TRBD1 matches 7 bases. The CDR3 contains 15 residues. Losses at the gene ends were 0 bases for V and 4 bases for J; bases not matched to a gene: 7. Germline V lookup: CDR1 SGHRS, CDR2 YFSETQ. The chain's CDR3 is CASSLEAGGVYEQYF. CDR3 coding DNA: TGCGCCAGCAGCTTGGAGGCAGGGGGAGTGTACGAGCAGTACTTC.

The V gene is TRBV7-9, the J gene TRBJ1-1; 9 nucleotides agree with TRBD1. With V trimmed by 3 bases and J by 3 bases, 2 bases remained unmatched. Germline CDR1 reads SEHNR; CDR2 reads FQNEAQ (reference sequence). The CDR3 is 14 residues long. CDR3 amino acids: CASSLDRGDTEAFF. CDR3 nucleotide sequence: TGTGCCAGCAGCTTGGACAGGGGAGACACTGAAGCTTTCTTT. Full variable domain (remainder filled in from reference TRBV7-9 and TRBJ1-1): DTGVSQNPRHKITKRGQNVTFRCDPISEHNRLYWYRQTLGQGPEFLTYFQNEAQLEKSRLLSDRFSAERPKGSFSTLEIQRTEQGDSAMYLCASSLDRGDTEAFFGQGTRLTVV.

This clone was observed a single time. The chain is built from TRBV11-2 and TRBJ1-3, with D unclear. From germline, CDR1 is SGHAT and CDR2 FQNNGV. V lost 3 bases, J lost 3 bases, and 6 bases lay in between. There are 13 residues in the CDR3. This CDR3 is CASSLGVGNTIYF. The CDR3 nucleotides read TGTGCCAGCAGCTTGGGCGTTGGAAACACCATATATTTT.

The V gene is TRBV7-8, the J gene TRBJ1-1; 7 nucleotides agree with TRBD1. The CDR3 is 14 amino acids. Germline V gene data show CDR1 as SGHVS and CDR2 as FQNEAQ. With V trimmed by 3 bases and J by 1 base, 2 bases remained unmatched. The CDR3 DNA sequence: TGTGCCAGCAGCTTGGGACAGCAGAACACTGAAGCTTTCTTT. Amino acids: CASSLGQQNTEAFF.

The chain uses TRBV19 and TRBJ2-1, with TRBD2 matching 7 bases. The V gene end was trimmed by 7 bases and the J gene end by 0 bases; junction bases not matched to a gene: 0. This CDR3 contains 13 residues. The germline V gene has CDR1 LNHDA and CDR2 SQIVND (reference sequence). DNA of the CDR3: TGTGCCAGTACGGGGGGCTCCTACAATGAGCAGTTCTTC. Residues: CASTGGSYNEQFF.

The rearrangement uses TRBV2 and TRBJ1-2; a weak D match, TRBD1 (5 bases). This CDR3 region has 14 residues. Trimming stripped 8 bases from V and 4 bases from J, with 17 bases between. CDR1 is SNHLY and CDR2 is FYNNEI in the germline V gene. The CDR3, as DNA: TGTGCCAGCGGGGGGACGCAAGTGCGCTATGGCTACACCTTC. As protein: CASGGTQVRYGYTF.

The CDR3 region has the DNA TGCGCCAGCAGCGGACTGAATAATTCACCCCTCCACTTT. Translation: CASSGLNNSPLHF. The chain has TRBV5-1 and TRBJ1-6, with no clear D. The V and J ends lost 4 bases and 5 bases respectively, with 7 bases between them. This CDR3 has 13 amino acids. The germline gives CDR1 SGHRS, CDR2 YFSETQ.

The chain is built from TRBV6-5 and TRBJ1-2, with 9 bases lining up with TRBD1. Germline-derived CDR1 and CDR2 are MNHEY and SVGAGI. Trimming removed 0 bases from V and 6 bases from J; junction bases left unmatched: 8. The CDR3 sequence is 16 residues long. The CDR3 sequence: CASSYSLGQGRNGYTF. The CDR3 DNA reads as TGTGCCAGCAGTTACTCGTTAGGACAGGGGCGTAATGGCTACACCTTC.

The chain is built from TRBV6-1 and TRBJ1-3; D call uncertain. The V end was cut by 1 base, the J end by 0 bases, with 7 bases between. The CDR3 spans 15 residues. CDR1 and CDR2 from the germline V gene are MNHNS and SASEGT. The CDR3 sequence: CASSEGHGSGNTIYF. DNA for the CDR3: TGTGCCAGCAGTGAAGGACATGGCTCTGGAAACACCATATATTTT.

This clone was seen only once. This chain joins TRBV18 and TRBJ1-2; 7 positions agree with TRBD1. V shed 3 bases and J 4 bases; nucleotides not matched to a gene: 8. The CDR3 is made up of 15 amino acids. From germline, CDR1 is KGHSH and CDR2 LQKENI. CDR3 region: CASSPSPGGGYGYTF. As DNA, the CDR3 is TGTGCCAGCTCACCCTCGCCAGGGGGTGGCTATGGCTACACCTTC.

This clone was seen a single time. This sequence joins TRBV6-6 and TRBJ2-3; a weak D match, TRBD2 (6 bases). Germline V gene sequence: CDR1 MNHNY, CDR2 SVGAGI (reference sequence). V was pared by 6 bases and J by 0 bases, with 16 bases between. The CDR3 has 16 amino acids. The CDR3 nucleotides read TGTGCCAGCAGACAAGAATCGGGGACTAGCACAGATACGCAGTATTTT. It encodes CASRQESGTSTDTQYF.

This chain links TRBV12-3 or TRBV12-4 with TRBJ1-1; maybe TRBD1 (5 bases). The CDR3 runs to 13 residues. V gave up 10 bases and J gave up 3 bases, with 15 bases separating them. The DNA for the CDR3 is TGTGCCAACGGGGCGGGGCTGGACACTGAAGCTTTCTTT. Translating it yields CANGAGLDTEAFF.